The next 25 T cell receptor beta chains were all read from a single sample in a study of T cells in Graves' hyperthyroidism and ophthalmopathy. Amplification of TCR beta CDR3 regions used RNA as the template. First-round RT-PCR with HTBI primers amplified the TCR CDR3 region. MiXCR, run by TCRdb on the multiplex PCR reads, gives a single entry per CDR3 protein. Of 200,000 to 250,000 distinct CDR3 sequences in the sample, 16% are singletons; the top ten hold 28%. The sequencing sample was made of blood. These receptors all come from a woman aged 18 to 35 with Graves' ophthalmopathy.

The sample holds a few counts of this clonotype. This rearrangement joins TRBV9 to TRBJ2-7; TRBD1 matches at 9 bases. From germline, CDR1 is SGDLS and CDR2 YYNGEE. The CDR3 extends over 15 amino acids. J lost 1 base, V lost 4 bases, and 6 bases had no gene match. The CDR3 reads CASSTGTGISYEQYF. DNA for the CDR3: TGTGCCAGCAGCACCGGGACAGGGATATCCTACGAGCAGTACTTC.

Many counts were recorded for this clonotype. The rearrangement joins TRBV28 to TRBJ2-1, with 9 positions matching TRBD1. The CDR3 runs 14 residues. The trim removed 3 bases at V and 8 bases at J, leaving 5 bases unmatched. Germline V gene lookup returns CDR1 MDHEN and CDR2 SYDVKM. The CDR3 spells CASSFGTGWDEQFF. In DNA form, the CDR3 reads TGTGCCAGCAGTTTTGGGACAGGGTGGGATGAGCAGTTCTTC.

This clonotype was detected a few times. V and J are TRBV10-3 and TRBJ2-7, with 12 nucleotides matching TRBD2. This CDR3 spans 15 amino acids. Germline trimming cut 0 bases from V and 5 bases from J; bases unmatched to any gene: 2. The germline CDR1 and CDR2 sequences are ENHRY and SYGVKD. CDR3 sequence: CAISESASGGDEQYF. In DNA, the CDR3 is TGTGCCATCAGTGAGTCGGCTAGCGGGGGGGACGAGCAGTACTTC.

This clonotype was detected many times. The V gene is TRBV6-1, the J gene TRBJ1-5; the match to TRBD1 covers 8 bases. The junction had 11 bases not matched to a gene; V was cut back by 6 bases and J by 4 bases. The CDR3 is 16 residues long. The germline CDR1 and CDR2 sequences are MNHNS and SASEGT. The CDR3 nucleotides are TGTGCCAGCAGATACCGACAGGGGACCGCAAATCAGCCCCAGCATTTT. Translating it yields CASRYRQGTANQPQHF.

The chain links TRBV19 to TRBJ1-2, with D maybe TRBD1 (5 bases). CDR1 is LNHDA and CDR2 is SQIVND in the germline V gene (reference sequence). This CDR3 has 14 amino acids. With 3 bases removed from V and 4 bases from J, the gap between germline ends came to 12 bases. CDR3 amino acids: CASSISGSGYGYTF. The DNA for the CDR3 is TGTGCCAGTAGTATCTCAGGGAGCGGCTATGGCTACACCTTC.

As regards this clonotype: This could be a read error, since a much larger clone is one nucleotide away. The chain combines TRBV5-5 with TRBJ2-7; no firm D call. V was pared by 1 base and J by 6 bases, with 11 bases between. CDR1 and CDR2 (germline): SGHKS, YYEKEE (reference sequence). The length of the CDR3 is 13 residues. The CDR3 sequence: CASSLFSRLEQYF. The CDR3 DNA reads TGTGCCAGCAGCTTGTTCTCCAGGCTCGAGCAGTACTTC.

This clonotype was counted ten times or more. The chain recombines TRBV15 with TRBJ2-1; TRBD2 matches 14 bases. The CDR3 has 19 amino acids. The germline CDR1 and CDR2 sequences are LNHNV and YYDKDF (reference sequence). The V gene end was trimmed by 3 bases and the J gene end by 8 bases; junction bases not matched to a gene: 15. CDR3: CATSSTGIRLAGGPHEQFF. CDR3 bases: TGTGCCACCAGCAGTACAGGGATTCGACTAGCGGGAGGGCCACATGAGCAGTTCTTC. The full variable domain, its missing parts supplied by reference TRBV15 and TRBJ2-1, is DAMVIQNPRYQVTQFGKPVTLSCSQTLNHNVMYWYQQKSSQAPKLLFHYYDKDFNNEADTPDNFQSRRPNTSFCFLDIRSPGLGDTAMYLCATSSTGIRLAGGPHEQFFGPGTRLTVL.

This clonotype was recorded at least ten times. The V call is TRBV30, the J call TRBJ1-6, with D unclear. Germline V gene data show CDR1 as GTSNPN and CDR2 as SVGIG (reference sequence). V lost 0 bases and J lost 8, with 17 bases in between. The CDR3 runs to 16 residues. CDR3 in amino acids: CAWSVRTSVRYSPLHF. Here the CDR3 DNA reads TGTGCCTGGAGTGTACGAACGTCCGTGAGATATTCACCCCTCCACTTT.

This clonotype was picked up many times. The chain employs TRBV7-6 and TRBJ1-4, with D unclear. CDR3 size: 13 residues. The germline V gene encodes CDR1 SGHVS and CDR2 FNYEAQ. The V and J ends lost 5 bases and 3 bases respectively, with 7 bases between them. This CDR3 reads CASSPSPNEKLFF. The CDR3 DNA reads TGTGCCAGCAGCCCCTCCCCTAATGAAAAACTGTTTTTT.

There are many counts of this clonotype. The chain employs TRBV20-1 and TRBJ1-6, with D perhaps matching TRBD1 (5 bases). CDR1 is DFQATT, CDR2 SNEGSKA, per germline (reference sequence). The CDR3 extends over 14 amino acids. Trimming removed 3 bases at V and 5 bases at J, with 11 bases between. CDR3 DNA: TGCAGTGCTAGTGCGAGGGGTGATAATTCACCCCTCCACTTT. Its translation: CSASARGDNSPLHF.

This clonotype has a count of ten or more. V is TRBV20-1 and J is TRBJ1-2; TRBD1 matches at 9 bases. The CDR3 extends over 14 amino acids. V was clipped by 0 bases and J by 5 bases; unmatched bases: 4. The germline CDR1 and CDR2 sequences are DFQATT and SNEGSKA (reference sequence). This chain's CDR3 is CSARDTGGGYGYTF. The CDR3 nucleotides read TGCAGTGCTAGAGATACAGGGGGCGGGTATGGCTACACCTTC.

The chain uses TRBV3-1 and TRBJ2-1; 11 nucleotides match TRBD2. With V trimmed by 5 bases and J by 12 bases, 6 bases remained unmatched. The germline gives CDR1 LGHDT, CDR2 YNNKEL (reference sequence). CDR3 length: 13 amino acids. This chain's CDR3 is CASSLLAGEGQFF. As DNA, the CDR3 is TGTGCCAGCAGCTTACTAGCGGGAGAGGGGCAGTTCTTC.

This clonotype was counted ten times or more. The chain has TRBV20-1 and TRBJ2-3, with 7 bases identical to TRBD2. The germline gives CDR1 DFQATT, CDR2 SNEGSKA (reference sequence). CDR3 length: 16 residues. V was clipped by 4 bases and J by 4 bases; unmatched bases: 14. The CDR3 protein is CSATNRLAVRPDTQYF. CDR3 sequence (DNA): TGCAGTGCTACCAACAGGCTAGCGGTGCGCCCAGATACGCAGTATTTT.

A note on this clonotype: A much bigger clone sits one base away, suggesting this may be a read error. The gene calls are TRBV5-1 and TRBJ2-7; maybe TRBD2 (6 bases). CDR3 length equals 14 residues. Germline-derived CDR1 and CDR2 are SGHRS and YFSETQ. For the CDR3, the DNA is TGCGCCGGCAGCCCGACGGGAGACATCTACGAGCAGTACTTC. Its translation: CAGSPTGDIYEQYF.

This clonotype came up many times. This rearrangement joins TRBV29-1 to TRBJ2-7, with a tentative D call TRBD2 (6 bases). CDR3 size: 13 residues. V was clipped by 3 bases and J by 9 bases, with 18 bases between them. Germline CDR1 and CDR2: SQVTM and ANQGSEA. CDR3 bases: TGCAGCGTTGAGGAGGCAGCGGGTACGTCGCAGTACTTC. This translates into CSVEEAAGTSQYF.

The chain recombines TRBV9 with TRBJ2-2, with 8 bases lining up with TRBD2. Trimming removed 0 bases from V and 5 bases from J; junction bases left unmatched: 9. This CDR3 comprises 17 residues. From germline, CDR1 is SGDLS and CDR2 YYNGEE. The DNA for the CDR3 is TGTGCCAGCAGCGTAGAGGCGGGGGGATCTGAAACCGGGGAGCTGTTTTTT. Amino acid sequence: CASSVEAGGSETGELFF. Using reference TRBV9 and TRBJ2-2 for the parts outside the CDR3, the full variable domain is DSGVTQTPKHLITATGQRVTLRCSPRSGDLSVYWYQQSLDQGLQFLIQYYNGEERAKGNILERFSAQQFPDLHSELNLSSLELGDSALYFCASSVEAGGSETGELFFGEGSRLTVL.

In this sample, this clonotype turned up a few times. The genes are TRBV4-3 and TRBJ2-4; D perhaps matches TRBD2 (6 bases). The CDR3 extends over 16 amino acids. CDR1 is LGHNA and CDR2 is YSLEER in the germline V gene. With 0 bases removed from V and 0 bases from J, the gap between germline ends came to 9 bases. CDR3 sequence (DNA): TGCGCCAGCAGCCAAGATTGGGGACTAGCCAAAAACATTCAGTACTTC. The encoded protein is CASSQDWGLAKNIQYF.

Ten or more counts support this clonotype. The genes are TRBV18 and TRBJ2-5; D remains unclear. Germline CDR1 KGHSH, CDR2 LQKENI. The CDR3 has 12 amino acids. V was pared by 3 bases and J by 0 bases, with 2 bases between. In DNA, the CDR3 is TGTGCCAGCTCACCTTACCAAGAGACCCAGTACTTC. Its protein is CASSPYQETQYF.

This clonotype was detected ten times or more. The chain carries TRBV27 and TRBJ2-5; D may be TRBD1 (7 bases). CDR1 and CDR2 from the germline V gene are MNHEY and SMNVEV (reference sequence). This CDR3 contains 14 residues. Trimming pared 5 bases from V and 5 bases from J, leaving 15 bases between. The CDR3 sequence is CASSPDPGGETQYF. CDR3 nucleotide sequence: TGTGCCAGCAGTCCAGACCCAGGGGGGGAGACCCAGTACTTC.

This clonotype was observed at least ten times. The V and J genes are TRBV6-2 or TRBV6-3 and TRBJ2-3; 9 positions agree with TRBD2. V lost 0 bases to trimming and J lost 4 bases; unmatched junction nucleotides: 14. CDR3 size: 19 residues. Germline-derived CDR1 and CDR2 are MNHEY and SVGEGT. The CDR3 bases are TGTGCCAGCAGTTACTCGGTTTCACGGCTAGCGGGATCTCCAGATACGCAGTATTTT. It specifies CASSYSVSRLAGSPDTQYF.

V gene TRBV9 combines with J gene TRBJ1-1; weak D call: TRBD1 (6 bases). The V gene lost 3 bases and the J gene lost 9 bases, with 12 bases spanning the gap. CDR3 length: 12 residues. CDR1 is SGDLS, CDR2 YYNGEE, per germline. The CDR3 protein is CASSADRLKAFF. The CDR3 region has the DNA TGTGCCAGCAGCGCCGACAGGTTGAAAGCTTTCTTT.

This clonotype appeared many times. This chain uses TRBV7-9 with TRBJ2-7; D unclear. V gave up 3 bases and J gave up 2 bases, with 8 bases separating them. Germline V gene data show CDR1 as SEHNR and CDR2 as FQNEAQ (reference sequence). The CDR3 consists of 13 residues. This CDR3 reads CASSFTETYEQYF. The CDR3 nucleotides are TGTGCCAGCAGCTTCACAGAAACCTACGAGCAGTACTTC.

This clonotype has at least ten counts. The V gene is TRBV6-2 or TRBV6-3, the J gene TRBJ2-7; the D gene is possibly TRBD1 (5 bases). The CDR3 runs 14 residues. Trimming removed 8 bases at V and 3 bases at J, with 17 bases between. Germline CDR1 and CDR2: MNHEY and SVGEGT. The CDR3 coding sequence is TGTGCCAGCGGTCCAAGGACACTATTCTACGAGCAGTACTTC. Its translation: CASGPRTLFYEQYF.

In this sample, this clonotype turned up many times. The chain carries TRBV24-1 and TRBJ2-1, with D tentatively TRBD1 (6 bases). Trimming removed 2 bases at V and 10 bases at J, with 11 bases between. From germline, CDR1 is KGHDR and CDR2 SFDVKD. The CDR3 contains 13 residues. The DNA of the CDR3 is TGTGCCACCAGTGATTCACAGGGAGACGAGCAGTTCTTC. Protein product: CATSDSQGDEQFF.

The table lists this clonotype with many counts. The chain uses TRBV12-3 or TRBV12-4 and TRBJ2-5; TRBD1 matches 12 bases. The J segment lost 5 bases and the V segment lost 5 bases, leaving 3 bases of the junction unmatched. This CDR3 contains 14 residues. As DNA, the CDR3 is TGTGCCAGCAGTGGGACAGGGGGCTGGGAGACCCAGTACTTC. Its translation: CASSGTGGWETQYF.